Below, 9 T cell receptor beta chains from the same sample are listed, as sequenced in a study of T-cell reconstitution after alpha-beta-depleted transplantation in children. During its preparation, the TCRbeta library received unique molecular identifiers. TCRdb processed the PCR reads anew with MiXCR; each CDR3 protein has one entry. This table holds about 900,000 distinct CDR3 sequences, roughly 29% found once. The sample consisted of PBMCs, mostly from graft donor cells, taken 360 days after TCRalphabeta/CD19-depleted stem cell transplant. Receptor source: a boy in the first two years of life who had a stem cell transplant for SCID, so the T cells may come from the graft donor.

This clonotype was observed a few times. J is TRBJ2-7 and V is TRBV12-3 or TRBV12-4; TRBD1 matches at 7 bases. The CDR3 loop spans 16 amino acids. With 5 bases clipped from V and 2 bases from J, the junction kept 12 bases outside the gene matches. CDR3 loop: CASSLGQAENPYEQYF. CDR3 sequence (DNA): TGTGCCAGCAGTCTCGGACAGGCGGAGAATCCCTACGAGCAGTACTTC.

Only a few counts were recorded for this clonotype. This sequence joins TRBV18 and TRBJ1-1; D is possibly TRBD1 (5 bases). The CDR3 covers 14 residues. V was trimmed by 0 bases and J by 1 base, leaving 6 bases between them. Germline assignment: CDR1 KGHSH and CDR2 LQKENI. The CDR3 bases are TGTGCCAGCTCACCACCGGGGGGGAACACTGAAGCTTTCTTT. This encodes CASSPPGGNTEAFF.

The J gene is TRBJ2-1, the V gene TRBV29-1; TRBD2 agrees at 10 bases. Germline V CDR1 and CDR2: SQVTM, ANQGSEA. This CDR3 has 15 amino acids. The junction had 8 bases not matched to a gene; V was cut back by 6 bases and J by 3 bases. CDR3 bases: TGCAGCGTCAGGGTAGCGGGGGGATACTACAATGAGCAGTTCTTC. Translating gives CSVRVAGGYYNEQFF.

This clonotype was seen a handful of times. This chain uses TRBV20-1 with TRBJ1-1; 10 bases map to TRBD1. This CDR3 contains 14 residues. J gave up 5 bases and V 5 bases, and 8 bases lay outside the gene matches. Germline V gene data show CDR1 as DFQATT and CDR2 as SNEGSKA (reference sequence). CDR3 in DNA: TGCAGTGCTCGGGACAGGGGTATAAGTACTGAAGCTTTCTTT. This translates into CSARDRGISTEAFF.

The V and J genes are TRBV27 and TRBJ2-7; 7 bases are a match to TRBD2. This CDR3 comprises 14 residues. J gave up 0 bases and V 6 bases, and 5 bases lay outside the gene matches. Germline V gene data show CDR1 as MNHEY and CDR2 as SMNVEV (reference sequence). The CDR3 spells CASRGLVSSYEQYF. The DNA for the CDR3 is TGTGCCAGCAGAGGACTAGTCAGCTCCTACGAGCAGTACTTC.

Only a few counts were recorded for this clonotype. This chain joins TRBV7-9 and TRBJ1-4; the D is unclear. This CDR3 is 12 amino acids long. Germline V lookup: CDR1 SEHNR, CDR2 FQNEAQ (reference sequence). With 3 bases removed from V and 11 bases from J, the gap between germline ends came to 10 bases. The CDR3 coding sequence is TGTGCCAGCAGCTTTTCCGGGGAGAAACTGTTTTTT. As protein: CASSFSGEKLFF.

This clonotype was counted between two and nine times. This chain connects TRBV7-3 to TRBJ2-1; possibly TRBD2 for D (6 bases). The V gene's germline CDR1 is SGHTA and CDR2 FQGTGA. V dropped 1 base and J dropped 9 bases, with 10 bases sitting between them. The CDR3 is 13 residues long. Here the CDR3 DNA reads TGTGCCAGCAGCTTAATCATGGGGGGTGAGCAGTTCTTC. Translation: CASSLIMGGEQFF.

This clonotype was counted at least ten times. The gene calls are TRBV4-1 and TRBJ2-7; a possible D gene is TRBD2 (5 bases). This CDR3 is 15 amino acids long. Trimming took off 0 bases at V and 1 base at J, with 10 bases between the two ends. The germline gives CDR1 MGHRA, CDR2 YSYEKL. For the CDR3, the DNA is TGCGCCAGCAGCCAAGAGAGGGTTCGGTCCTACGAGCAGTACTTC. Residues: CASSQERVRSYEQYF.

The gene calls are TRBV5-5 and TRBJ2-1, with TRBD1 matching over 7 bases. CDR3 length: 14 amino acids. Looked up from germline, CDR1 is SGHKS and CDR2 is YYEKEE (reference sequence). The ends lost 5 bases at V and 6 bases at J; junction bases unmatched: 8. CDR3 protein: CASRSGTESNEQFF. The CDR3 nucleotides read TGTGCCAGCAGATCCGGGACAGAGAGCAATGAGCAGTTCTTC.